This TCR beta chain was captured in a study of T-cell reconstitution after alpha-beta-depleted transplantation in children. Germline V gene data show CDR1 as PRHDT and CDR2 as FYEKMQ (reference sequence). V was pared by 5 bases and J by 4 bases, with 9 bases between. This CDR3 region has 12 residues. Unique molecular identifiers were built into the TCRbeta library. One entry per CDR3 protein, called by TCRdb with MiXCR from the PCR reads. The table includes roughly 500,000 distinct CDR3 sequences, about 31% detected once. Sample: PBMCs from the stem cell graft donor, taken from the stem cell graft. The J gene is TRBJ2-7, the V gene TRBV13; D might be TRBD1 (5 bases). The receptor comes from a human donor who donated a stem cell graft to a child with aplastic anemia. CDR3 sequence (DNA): TGTGCCAGCAGCGGACAAGGATACGAGCAGTACGTC. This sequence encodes CASSGQGYEQYV.